These 26 T cell receptor beta chains were sequenced from one sample in a study of blood T cells in healthy people across ages (dated by TCRdb to between 2015 and 2017). The library came from 5' RACE. The sequencer was an Illumina HiSeq 2500. The second PCR ran for roughly 7 to 11 cycles and used a J-beta primer mix along with a sample-barcoded 5' primer. In-frame beta chains were kept once TCRdb had trimmed the public reads at Q25 with fastp and called clones with MiXCR. Rows merge per CDR3 protein into single entries with the most common DNA and genes. The table for this sample lists some 760,000 distinct CDR3 sequences; approximately 25% of them were counted only once. The biggest ten clones account for roughly 9% of the sample. The sample was also linked to a second study, of T cells of mothers and their children.

Sequencing input: blood. The receptors originated from a boy aged 5-17 years in good health.

The V call is TRBV12-3 or TRBV12-4, the J call TRBJ2-7; possibly TRBD1 for D (6 bases). The CDR3 covers 12 residues. With 2 bases removed from V and 5 bases from J, the gap between germline ends came to 7 bases. CDR3 region: CASSLHRDEQYF. CDR3 sequence (DNA): TGTGCCAGCAGTTTACACAGGGACGAGCAGTACTTC.

This sequence joins TRBV29-1 and TRBJ2-1; tentatively, D is TRBD2 (6 bases). The CDR3 loop spans 13 amino acids. The V and J ends lost 7 bases and 0 bases respectively, with 10 bases between them. Germline V gene data show CDR1 as SQVTM and CDR2 as ANQGSEA. The CDR3 protein is CSALAASYNEQFF. CDR3 DNA sequence: TGCAGCGCGTTAGCGGCCTCCTACAATGAGCAGTTCTTC.

This sequence joins TRBV6-5 and TRBJ2-5; weak D call: TRBD1 (6 bases). The J call is in doubt because the DNA end fits TRBJ2-1 better. The CDR3 consists of 14 residues. From germline, CDR1 is MNHEY and CDR2 SVGAGI. CDR3 loop: CASSYSSKGVEQFF. CDR3 bases: TGTGCCAGCAGTTACTCGAGTAAGGGGGTTGAGCAGTTCTTC.

This clonotype was counted at least ten times. The V call is TRBV7-9, the J call TRBJ2-7; 7 bases fit TRBD1. J was trimmed by 6 bases and V by 0 bases; bases with no gene match: 2. This CDR3 contains 13 residues. The germline CDR1 and CDR2 sequences are SEHNR and FQNEAQ (reference sequence). This chain's CDR3 is CASSLAGGLEQYF. The CDR3 DNA reads as TGTGCCAGCAGCTTAGCAGGGGGCCTCGAGCAGTACTTC.

The V call is TRBV11-2, the J call TRBJ2-5; D uncertain. The CDR3 extends over 15 amino acids. Trimming stripped 4 bases from V and 3 bases from J, with 15 bases between. The germline gives CDR1 SGHAT, CDR2 FQNNGV. The DNA for the CDR3 is TGTGCCAGCAGCTCAGGTCAATTCAGTAAAGAGACCCAGTACTTC. Protein sequence: CASSSGQFSKETQYF.

This clonotype came up once. This chain links TRBV24-1 with TRBJ2-3; 13 bases are shared with TRBD2. Trimming removed 3 bases from V and 2 bases from J; junction bases left unmatched: 4. This CDR3 has 17 amino acids. The germline V gene encodes CDR1 KGHDR and CDR2 SFDVKD. CDR3 DNA sequence: TGTGCCACCAGTGATGCCGGACTAGCGGGAGACACAGATACGCAGTATTTT. This gives the protein CATSDAGLAGDTDTQYF.

The V call is TRBV4-1, the J call TRBJ2-5; 9 nucleotides align to TRBD1. The DNA end is more similar to TRBJ2-1, so the J call may be wrong. This CDR3 region has 13 residues. Germline assignment: CDR1 MGHRA and CDR2 YSYEKL. CDR3 nucleotides: TGCGCCAGCAGCCACGGACAGGGGTTAGAGCAGTTCTTC. It specifies CASSHGQGLEQFF.

This clonotype occurred a few times. The chain carries TRBV7-8 and TRBJ2-1; possibly TRBD1 or TRBD2 for D (5 bases each). The V end was cut by 4 bases, the J end by 5 bases, with 12 bases between. The CDR3 spans 14 residues. In germline, CDR1 is SGHVS, CDR2 FQNEAQ. This CDR3 is CASSSGPLNNEQFF. In DNA, the CDR3 is TGTGCCAGCAGCTCGGGACCGCTGAACAATGAGCAGTTCTTC. Full variable domain (remainder filled in from reference TRBV7-8 and TRBJ2-1): GAGVSQSPRYKVAKRGQDVALRCDPISGHVSLFWYQQALGQGPEFLTYFQNEAQLDKSGLPSDRFFAERPEGSVSTLKIQRTQQEDSAVYLCASSSGPLNNEQFFGPGTRLTVL.

This clonotype was counted only a few times. The V gene is TRBV6-6, the J gene TRBJ2-2; D may be TRBD2 (5 bases). Trimming stripped 7 bases from V and 7 bases from J, with 13 bases between. This CDR3 is built from 13 residues. Germline values: CDR1 MNHNY, CDR2 SVGAGI (reference sequence). The CDR3 region has the DNA TGTGCCAGCACCTCTCTAGCTGGCGGGGAGCTGTTTTTT. The encoded protein is CASTSLAGGELFF.

The rearrangement joins TRBV29-1 to TRBJ2-1; 9 bases are a match to TRBD2. The germline V gene has CDR1 SQVTM and CDR2 ANQGSEA. V shed 3 bases and J 10 bases; nucleotides not matched to a gene: 10. The CDR3 runs 14 residues. The CDR3 is CSVEWLAGHREQFF. The CDR3 DNA reads as TGCAGCGTTGAGTGGCTAGCGGGGCATCGGGAGCAGTTCTTC.

In this sample, this clonotype turned up once. A read error may produce the germline difference seen at one junction end. The CDR3 nucleotides are TGCGCCAGCAGCGCAGGAGGAGAAGAGATCCAGTACTTC. It codes for CASSAGGEEIQYF. The rearrangement uses TRBV5-1 and TRBJ2-5, with a tentative D call TRBD2 (5 bases). The CDR3 has 13 amino acids. CDR1 is SGHRS, CDR2 YFSETQ, per germline.

The chain couples TRBV12-3 or TRBV12-4 to TRBJ2-3, with 12 bases aligning to TRBD2. V was pared by 5 bases and J by 4 bases, with 7 bases of the junction left unmatched. The CDR3 has 16 residues. The CDR3 spells CASSPGLAGGSDTQYF. In nucleotides, the CDR3 is TGTGCCAGCAGTCCGGGGCTAGCGGGAGGGTCAGATACGCAGTATTTT.

The sample holds a few counts of this clonotype. The gene calls are TRBV7-2 and TRBJ2-5; D is perhaps TRBD1 (6 bases). The CDR3 has 14 residues. From germline, CDR1 is SGHTA and CDR2 FQGNSA. Trimming took 6 bases from V and 2 from J, leaving 13 bases between them. CDR3 residues: CASSIQGRQETQYF. The CDR3 DNA sequence: TGTGCCAGCAGTATTCAGGGGCGACAAGAGACCCAGTACTTC.

This clonotype was observed a few times. This chain links TRBV12-3 or TRBV12-4 with TRBJ1-2; 9 bases fit TRBD1. The CDR3 consists of 16 residues. Unmatched junction bases numbered 11, after V lost 6 bases and J lost 3 bases. The CDR3 region is CASSRDRQGVDYGYTF. CDR3 nucleotides: TGTGCCAGCAGCCGGGATCGACAGGGGGTCGACTATGGCTACACCTTC.

The chain joins TRBV20-1 to TRBJ2-1; 10 nucleotides align to TRBD2. The CDR3 sequence is 15 residues long. The V gene end was trimmed by 0 bases and the J gene end by 4 bases; junction bases not matched to a gene: 3. Germline V gene sequence: CDR1 DFQATT, CDR2 SNEGSKA (reference sequence). CDR3 coding DNA: TGCAGTGCTAGAGATAGCGGGAGGATTTACAATGAGCAGTTCTTC. Residues: CSARDSGRIYNEQFF.

The chain links TRBV24-1 to TRBJ2-2, with D unclear. Germline V CDR1 and CDR2: KGHDR, SFDVKD. The CDR3 sequence is 14 residues long. Trimming took off 3 bases at V and 3 bases at J, with 7 bases between the two ends. The CDR3 nucleotides are TGTGCCACCAGTGATAGAGTGGACACCGGGGAGCTGTTTTTT. As protein: CATSDRVDTGELFF.

This clonotype was recorded many times. The CDR3 region has the DNA TGCAGCGTCGAAACAGCTCCGAACACTGAAGCTTTCTTT. The encoded protein is CSVETAPNTEAFF. V and J are TRBV29-1 and TRBJ1-1; D not resolved. V gave up 6 bases and J gave up 1 base, with 12 bases separating them. Germline V CDR1 and CDR2: SQVTM, ANQGSEA. The length of the CDR3 is 13 residues.

There are a few counts of this clonotype. The chain carries TRBV29-1 and TRBJ2-1, with D perhaps TRBD1 (5 bases). V was pared by 6 bases and J by 10 bases, with 13 bases between. This CDR3 has 11 residues. Per the germline V gene, CDR1 is SQVTM and CDR2 is ANQGSEA. CDR3 in DNA: TGCAGCGTACCAGGGCAAGGGGAGCAGTTCTTC. This translates into CSVPGQGEQFF.

Only a few counts were recorded for this clonotype. This chain links TRBV28 with TRBJ2-5; a weak D match, TRBD2 (6 bases). The end of the DNA fits TRBJ2-7 better, so the J call may be wrong. Looked up from germline, CDR1 is MDHEN and CDR2 is SYDVKM. The CDR3 runs 15 residues. As DNA, the CDR3 is TGTGCCAGCAACCCTACTAGCAGCCGTCTCTACGAGCAGTACTTC. This gives the protein CASNPTSSRLYEQYF.

As to this clonotype: Possible read error: a much larger clone is one base away. The gene calls are TRBV6-5 and TRBJ1-5; D is uncertain. Trimming pared 6 bases from V and 0 bases from J, leaving 6 bases between. The CDR3 length is 13 residues. In germline, CDR1 is MNHEY, CDR2 SVGAGI. The CDR3 DNA reads as TGTGCCAGCAGATTAGGTAGCAATCAGCCCCAGCATTTT. It codes for CASRLGSNQPQHF.

This clonotype was seen a few times. This chain links TRBV6-6 with TRBJ2-5; the D gene is possibly TRBD2 (5 bases). V was clipped by 1 base and J by 3 bases, with 12 bases between them. The CDR3 contains 15 residues. Germline V gene data show CDR1 as MNHNY and CDR2 as SVGAGI (reference sequence). CDR3 amino acids: CASSYLYVGEETQYF. The CDR3 DNA follows: TGTGCCAGCAGTTACTTGTATGTCGGGGAAGAGACCCAGTACTTC.

In its sample, this clonotype was seen many times. The J gene is TRBJ1-2, the V gene TRBV7-2; D ambiguous. This CDR3 has 15 amino acids. In germline, CDR1 is SGHTA, CDR2 FQGNSA. V was trimmed by 1 base and J by 2 bases, leaving 11 bases between them. The CDR3 region has the DNA TGTGCCAGCAGCTTAGGATCAGGCGCGAACTATGGCTACACCTTC. Protein product: CASSLGSGANYGYTF.

The table lists this clonotype with a few counts. V usage is TRBV29-1 and J usage is TRBJ2-3, with D possibly TRBD1 on 6 matching bases. The germline gives CDR1 SQVTM, CDR2 ANQGSEA. This CDR3 is 13 amino acids long. Trimming stripped 4 bases from V and 5 bases from J, with 13 bases between. This chain's CDR3 is CSVGQVIGDTQYF. In DNA, the CDR3 is TGCAGCGTTGGACAGGTCATCGGAGATACGCAGTATTTT.

There are a few counts of this clonotype. The CDR3 DNA is TGTGCCAGCAGTGAAGAACGGTGGGGGACCCAGTACTTC. It encodes CASSEERWGTQYF. The chain carries TRBV6-1 and TRBJ2-5, with no clear D. The CDR3 runs to 13 residues. V was shortened by 1 base and J by 7 bases, with 10 bases between the two germline ends. Germline CDR1 is MNHNS and CDR2 is SASEGT.

This chain uses TRBV9 with TRBJ1-2; no definite D call. This CDR3 contains 15 residues. The germline gives CDR1 SGDLS, CDR2 YYNGEE. V was pared by 0 bases and J by 1 base, with 10 bases between. CDR3 residues: CASSVGVSLNYGYTF. The CDR3 DNA sequence: TGTGCCAGCAGCGTAGGGGTCTCCCTTAACTATGGCTACACCTTC.

This clonotype was seen a few times. This chain uses TRBV4-1 with TRBJ2-6; TRBD1 aligns across 7 bases. After removal of 4 bases from V and 6 bases from J, the junction contained 12 bases not matched to a gene. Germline V lookup: CDR1 MGHRA, CDR2 YSYEKL. The CDR3 covers 17 residues. CDR3 DNA sequence: TGCGCCAGCAGCCTCGCAGGGCCAGGGGGTGTGGCCAACGTCCTGACTTTC. It codes for CASSLAGPGGVANVLTF.